This TCR beta chain was documented in a study of cytomegalovirus exposure and HLA in healthy donors. The CDR3 is 19 residues long. Trimming took off 0 bases at V and 7 bases at J, with 27 bases between the two ends. The germline V gene has CDR1 MNHEY and CDR2 SMNVEV (reference sequence). PCR amplification relied on 60 Vbeta primers (plus 13 Jbeta primers). Only in-frame clones appear in the TCRdb table, and some are missing; sequencing was by immunoSEQ multiplex PCR. The sample lists 150,000 to 200,000 clones; 75% to 90% were seen once. Sequencing was done on a sample of PBMCs. This sequence originates from a girl aged 2-10 years in good health and CMV-seropositive. V is TRBV27 and J is TRBJ1-2; D unresolved. CDR3 bases: TGTGCCAGCAGTTTATCCACAGTGTTGCGACTGGGGTCGCGGGGTGGCTACACCTTC. Protein product: CASSLSTVLRLGSRGGYTF.